These T cell receptor beta chains were read from a single sample in a study of blood T cell repertoires in COVID-19. Generated by immunoSEQ multiplex PCR, the TCRdb table keeps only in-frame clones and is missing some. The top ten hold around 7.8% of the sample, which has more than 250,000 clones, over 75% seen once. What was sequenced was peripheral blood. These receptor sequences come from a human donor in a cohort sampled during active COVID-19. Each CDR3 is given with its conserved first and last residue.

>TRBV10-1|TRBJ2-5
CASSEGRVSETQYF
>TRBV27|TRBJ2-6
CASSRSTQGTPSGANVLTF
>TRBV5-8|TRBJ1-4
CASSPGLGGRGRTNEKLFF
>TRBV12-3/TRBV12-4|TRBJ1-3
CASSFGGANTIYF
>TRBV6-5|TRBJ1-2
CASPGQNLYGYTF
>TRBV5-1|TRBJ1-2
CASSSLGDYGYTF
>TRBV10-1|TRBJ2-1
CASSESLAGSGYNEQFF
>TRBV4-1|TRBJ1-1
CASSQGGPNTEAFF
>TRBV7-2|TRBJ1-6
CASSHGTGGSPLHF
>TRBV6-5|TRBJ2-2
CASGFTGSGTGELFF
>TRBV5-1|TRBJ2-7
CASSFTWDRETYEQYF
>TRBV5-5|TRBJ2-2
CASSLVAGVVPGELFF
>TRBV7-3|TRBJ2-1
CASSLGLADYNEQFF
>TRBV28|TRBJ2-2
CASRRGGANTGELFF
>TRBV7-9|TRBJ2-7
CASSSFRREAYEQYF
>TRBV27|TRBJ2-1
CASRPGGSSKEQFF
>TRBV11-2|TRBJ1-1
CASSLDADRGQGNTEAFF
>TRBV7-3|TRBJ1-6
CASSLPLVGTEARNHSPLHF
>TRBV19|TRBJ2-3
CASSIGGPFSTDTQYF
>TRBV6-2/TRBV6-3|TRBJ2-5
CASSLTGLQETQYF
>TRBV5-4|TRBJ2-1
CASSLGLRDNEQFF
>TRBV5-1|TRBJ2-3
CASSSGGLAGPKDTQYF
>TRBV5-5|TRBJ1-2
CASSSRTGPINYGYTF
>TRBV27|TRBJ2-6
CASSFSTGWANVLTF
>TRBV11-2|TRBJ2-7
CASSFGWGTAYEQYF
>TRBV27|TRBJ1-2
CASSLSPWGDRGYTF
>TRBV30|TRBJ1-1
CAGNYTNGLYTEAFF
>TRBV18|TRBJ2-2
CASSPPVGQAGANTGELFF
>TRBV2|TRBJ2-7
CASVLGTSGPYEQYF
>TRBV3-1/TRBV3-2|TRBJ2-2
CASTSGANTGELFF
>TRBV15|TRBJ2-7
CATSREGAASYEQYF
>TRBV5-4|TRBJ2-7
CASSSSGLAGGRAGEQYF
>TRBV4-1|TRBJ2-1
CASSQVAGSSYNEQFF
>TRBV7-8|TRBJ2-5
CASRTGGFRETQYF
>TRBV7-9|TRBJ2-1
CASSFGRAYEQFF
>TRBV9|TRBJ1-1
CASSVVTGNTEAFF
>TRBV19|TRBJ1-2
CASSKDRSYGYTF
>TRBV12-3/TRBV12-4|TRBJ2-1
CASSLRGEQFF
>TRBV7-9|TRBJ2-7
CASSFKHGATYEQYF
>TRBV7-3|TRBJ2-1
CASSVTSGRADEQFF
>TRBV18|TRBJ2-1
CASSPRLAVYNEQFF
>TRBV18|TRBJ1-6
CASSKGQGLNSPLHF